This T cell receptor beta chain was captured by sequencing in a study of graft-versus-host responses after intestinal transplantation. Study-wide findings and caveats: Early HvG declines after transplant were associated with peak circulating GvH clone levels.

Clones were sequenced by immunoSEQ multiplex PCR, and TCRdb holds only the in-frame ones, with some missing. The sample lists about 81,000 clones; 80% to 95% were seen once. On this clone: Its cognate antigen is unknown.

CDR3 size: 15 residues. V shed 7 bases and J 2 bases; nucleotides not matched to a gene: 8. CDR1 SGHRS and CDR2 YFSETQ come from the germline V gene. This TCR was recovered from a human donor who was the organ donor for an intestinal transplant. The rearrangement uses TRBV5-1 and TRBJ2-5; TRBD2 matches 10 bases. The specimen comprised unstimulated CD4+ T cells sorted from spleen or lymph node cells, sampled before transplant. CDR3 sequence: CASALLAGSQETQYF. The CDR3 nucleotides are TGCGCCAGCGCCTTACTAGCGGGGTCTCAAGAGACCCAGTACTTC.